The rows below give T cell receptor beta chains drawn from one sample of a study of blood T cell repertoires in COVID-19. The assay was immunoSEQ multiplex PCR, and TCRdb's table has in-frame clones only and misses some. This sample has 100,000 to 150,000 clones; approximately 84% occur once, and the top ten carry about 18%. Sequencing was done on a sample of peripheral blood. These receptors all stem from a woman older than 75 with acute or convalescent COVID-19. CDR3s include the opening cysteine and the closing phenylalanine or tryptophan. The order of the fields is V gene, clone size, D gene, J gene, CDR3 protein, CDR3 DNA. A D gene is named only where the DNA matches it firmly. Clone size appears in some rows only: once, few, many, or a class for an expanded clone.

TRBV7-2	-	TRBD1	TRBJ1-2	CASSDHRGGYGYTF	TGTGCCAGCAGCGACCACAGGGGGGGGTATGGCTACACCTTC
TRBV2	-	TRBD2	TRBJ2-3	CASRWEDWGGDTQYF	TGTGCCAGCCGCTGGGAGGACTGGGGGGGAGATACGCAGTATTTT
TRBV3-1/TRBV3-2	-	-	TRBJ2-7	CASSPQRVAGYEQYF	TGTGCCAGCAGCCCCCAGCGGGTAGCCGGCTACGAGCAGTACTTC
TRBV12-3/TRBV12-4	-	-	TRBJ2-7	CASSPEGRYEQYF	TGTGCCAGCAGTCCCGAGGGCCGCTACGAGCAGTACTTC
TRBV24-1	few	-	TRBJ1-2	CATSDLLTDSYGYTF	TGTGCCACCAGTGACTTACTCACCGACAGCTATGGCTACACCTTC
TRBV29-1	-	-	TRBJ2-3	CSVAETGADTQYF	TGCAGCGTTGCCGAGACAGGAGCAGATACGCAGTATTTT
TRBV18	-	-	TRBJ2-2	CASSRGTLNTGELFF	TGTGCCAGCTCACGGGGGACACTGAACACCGGGGAGCTGTTTTTT
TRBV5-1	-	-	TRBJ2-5	CASSWGQRVLQETQYF	TGCGCCAGCAGCTGGGGACAAAGGGTTCTACAAGAGACCCAGTACTTC
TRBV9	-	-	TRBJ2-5	CASSVAVHVQETQYF	TGTGCCAGCAGCGTAGCGGTGCACGTCCAAGAGACCCAGTACTTC
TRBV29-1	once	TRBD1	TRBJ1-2	CSVEGAYGYTF	TGCAGCGTCGAGGGGGCCTATGGCTACACCTTC
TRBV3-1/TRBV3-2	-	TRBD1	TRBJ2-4	CASSQDGSGGDIQYF	TGTGCCAGCAGCCAAGATGGGTCAGGGGGCGACATTCAGTACTTC
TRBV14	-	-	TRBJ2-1	CASSQDRVGYNEQFF	TGTGCCAGCAGCCAAGACAGGGTCGGATACAATGAGCAGTTCTTC
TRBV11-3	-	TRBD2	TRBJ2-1	CASSLDGGGGPYEQFF	TGTGCCAGCAGCTTAGATGGGGGCGGGGGGCCCTATGAGCAGTTCTTC
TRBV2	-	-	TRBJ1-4	CASSDGGTNEKLFF	TGTGCCAGCAGCGATGGCGGAACTAATGAAAAACTGTTTTTT
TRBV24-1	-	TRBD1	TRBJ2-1	CATSDLARSGRGYNEQFF	TGTGCCACCAGTGACCTTGCCCGGTCGGGCAGGGGGTACAATGAGCAGTTCTTC
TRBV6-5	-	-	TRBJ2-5	CASRRNREETQYF	TGTGCCAGCAGAAGGAACAGGGAGGAGACCCAGTACTTC
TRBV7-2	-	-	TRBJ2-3	CASIQGGRTDTQYF	TGTGCCAGCATCCAGGGGGGCCGCACAGATACGCAGTATTTT
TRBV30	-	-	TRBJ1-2	CAWSVGGRYGYTF	TGTGCCTGGAGTGTAGGGGGACGTTATGGCTACACCTTC
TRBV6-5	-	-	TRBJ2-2	CASSYSPTGDTGELFF	TGTGCCAGCAGTTACTCTCCGACAGGTGACACCGGGGAGCTGTTTTTT
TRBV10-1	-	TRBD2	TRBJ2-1	CASSDRGEFYNEQFF	TGCGCCAGCAGTGACCGGGGGGAATTCTACAATGAGCAGTTCTTC
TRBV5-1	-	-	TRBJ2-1	CASSLGAQSDEQFF	TGCGCCAGCAGCTTGGGGGCCCAGTCGGATGAGCAGTTCTTC
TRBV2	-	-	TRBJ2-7	CASSDAPAGGQYF	TGTGCCAGCAGTGACGCGCCCGCCGGTGGGCAGTACTTC
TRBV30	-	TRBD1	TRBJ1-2	CAWSLNTGVFGYTF	TGTGCCTGGAGCCTAAACACAGGGGTTTTTGGCTACACCTTC
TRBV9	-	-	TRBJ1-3	CASSPVSGNTIYF	TGTGCCAGCAGCCCAGTCTCTGGAAACACCATATATTTT
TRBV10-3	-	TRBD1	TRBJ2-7	CAISESQGASEQYF	TGTGCCATCAGTGAGTCGCAGGGGGCGTCCGAGCAGTACTTC
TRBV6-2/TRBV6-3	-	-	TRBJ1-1	CASSYSGRRGAEAFF	TGTGCCAGCAGTTACTCGGGTAGGAGAGGCGCTGAAGCTTTCTTT
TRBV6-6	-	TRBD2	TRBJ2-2	CASMPSGRNTGELFF	TGTGCCAGCATGCCGAGCGGGAGGAACACCGGGGAGCTGTTTTTT
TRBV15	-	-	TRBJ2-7	CATSRGAGNEQYF	TGTGCCACCAGCAGAGGGGCAGGGAACGAGCAGTACTTC
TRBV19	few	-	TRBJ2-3	CATNRGNPTDTQYF	TGTGCCACAAATAGAGGTAATCCCACAGATACGCAGTATTTT
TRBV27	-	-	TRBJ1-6	CASTRSSYNSPLHF	TGTGCCAGCACCCGGAGCTCCTATAATTCACCCCTCCACTTT
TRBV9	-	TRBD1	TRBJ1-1	CASSAPGTATLGAEAFF	TGTGCCAGCAGCGCTCCAGGGACAGCAACATTAGGGGCTGAAGCTTTCTTT
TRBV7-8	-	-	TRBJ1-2	CASSLGVLPRERNYGYTF	TGTGCCAGCAGCTTAGGGGTCCTCCCCAGGGAAAGAAACTATGGCTACACCTTC
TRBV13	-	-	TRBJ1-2	CASSFTGSGYTF	TGTGCCAGCAGCTTCACAGGCTCTGGCTACACCTTC
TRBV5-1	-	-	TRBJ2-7	CASSFTGTNSYEQYF	TGCGCCAGCAGCTTCACCGGGACAAACTCCTACGAGCAGTACTTC
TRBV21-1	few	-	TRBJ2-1	CASSKGGTGGSYNEQFF	TGTGCCAGCAGCAAAGGGGGTACGGGAGGTTCTTACAATGAGCAGTTCTTC
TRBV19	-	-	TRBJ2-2	CASSSRGGELFF	TGTGCCAGTAGTAGCAGGGGCGGGGAGCTGTTTTTT
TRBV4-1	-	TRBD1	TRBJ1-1	CASSQGDRGFGTEAFF	TGCGCCAGCAGCCAAGGGGACAGGGGGTTCGGCACTGAAGCTTTCTTT
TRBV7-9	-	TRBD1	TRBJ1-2	CASSLGGQTYGYTF	TGTGCCAGCAGCTTAGGGGGACAGACCTATGGCTACACCTTC
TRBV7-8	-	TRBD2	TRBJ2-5	CASSLDLTSGSASRETQYF	TGTGCCAGCAGCTTAGATTTGACTAGCGGGAGTGCCTCCAGGGAGACCCAGTACTTC
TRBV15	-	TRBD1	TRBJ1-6	CATSQGANSPLHF	TGTGCCACCAGCCAGGGGGCGAATTCACCCCTCCACTTT
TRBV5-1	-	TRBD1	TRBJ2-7	CASSSTGGSYEQYF	TGCGCCAGCAGCTCGACAGGGGGGAGCTACGAGCAGTACTTC
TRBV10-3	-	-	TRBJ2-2	CATHGAVPNTGELFF	TGTGCCACCCATGGGGCGGTACCTAACACCGGGGAGCTGTTTTTT
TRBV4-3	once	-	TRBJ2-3	CASSQDGADTQYF	TGCGCCAGCAGCCAAGATGGGGCGGATACGCAGTATTTT
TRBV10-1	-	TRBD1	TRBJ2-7	CASSRQGPYEQYF	TGCGCCAGCAGTCGACAGGGTCCGTACGAGCAGTACTTC
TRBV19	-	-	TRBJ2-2	CASSITGPGELFF	TGTGCCAGTAGTATCACCGGTCCCGGGGAGCTGTTTTTT
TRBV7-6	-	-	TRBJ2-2	CASSPRRGNTGELFF	TGTGCCAGCAGCCCAAGGCGGGGGAACACCGGGGAGCTGTTTTTT
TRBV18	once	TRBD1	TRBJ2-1	CASSLTGTGGDQFF	TGTGCCAGCTCACTGACCGGGACAGGGGGCGACCAGTTCTTC
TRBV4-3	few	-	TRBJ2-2	CASSQDRGWSTGELFF	TGCGCCAGCAGCCAAGACCGGGGTTGGTCCACCGGGGAGCTGTTTTTT
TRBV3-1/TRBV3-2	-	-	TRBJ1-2	CASSQDWGGLGYTF	TGTGCCAGCAGCCAAGACTGGGGGGGCTTAGGCTACACCTTC
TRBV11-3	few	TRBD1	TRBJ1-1	CASSSGQGPGTEAFF	TGTGCCAGCAGCTCCGGACAGGGGCCGGGAACTGAAGCTTTCTTT
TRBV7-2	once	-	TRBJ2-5	CASSFGRETQYF	TGTGCCAGCAGCTTCGGGAGAGAGACCCAGTACTTC
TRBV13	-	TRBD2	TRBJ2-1	CASSLGLAGASGQFF	TGTGCCAGCAGCTTAGGACTAGCGGGAGCCTCCGGACAGTTCTTC
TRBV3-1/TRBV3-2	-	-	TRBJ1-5	CASSQGRGQPQHF	TGTGCCAGCAGCCAAGGAAGAGGGCAGCCCCAGCATTTT
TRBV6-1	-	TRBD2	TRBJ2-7	CASSPRGGGAYEQYF	TGTGCCAGCAGTCCCCGTGGCGGGGGGGCCTACGAGCAGTACTTC
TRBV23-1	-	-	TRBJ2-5	CASSQAGLQETQYF	TGCGCCAGCAGTCAAGCGGGCCTCCAAGAGACCCAGTACTTC
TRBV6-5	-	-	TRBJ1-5	CASSRGSEPQHF	TGTGCCAGCTCCAGGGGCTCGGAGCCCCAGCATTTT
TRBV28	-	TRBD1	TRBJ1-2	CASSAPGQGDYGYTF	TGTGCCAGCAGTGCACCGGGACAGGGAGACTATGGCTACACCTTC
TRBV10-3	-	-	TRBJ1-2	CAISDTTTNYGYTF	TGTGCCATCAGTGACACAACCACCAACTATGGCTACACCTTC
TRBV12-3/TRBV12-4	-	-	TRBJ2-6	CASSFFGANVLTF	TGTGCCAGCAGTTTCTTTGGGGCCAACGTCCTGACTTTC